This TCR beta chain was observed in a study of Ad26.COV2.S vaccination and SARS-CoV-2 variants. Study-level results: After vaccination, reports described spike-specific CD8+ and CD4+ T cell responses as showing substantial breadth. Analyses of TCR breadth and depth may have underestimated total T cell responses.

Trimming cost V 5 bases and J 5 bases, with 9 bases left between them. Looked up from germline, CDR1 is KGHSH and CDR2 is LQKENI. This CDR3 has 12 amino acids. Notes on this clone: Its antigen is not known.

TCRdb's copy holds only in-frame clones and misses some; the assay was immunoSEQ multiplex PCR. In the table there are around 350,000 clones, 90% to 95% of which are singletons. The sample here was peripheral blood, taken after recovery from COVID-19. The rearrangement joins TRBV18 to TRBJ2-5; D remains ambiguous. The receptor comes from a human donor who had recovered from COVID-19. Here the CDR3 reads CASSVGTETQYF. CDR3 DNA sequence: TGTGCCAGCTCAGTAGGCACGGAGACCCAGTACTTC.